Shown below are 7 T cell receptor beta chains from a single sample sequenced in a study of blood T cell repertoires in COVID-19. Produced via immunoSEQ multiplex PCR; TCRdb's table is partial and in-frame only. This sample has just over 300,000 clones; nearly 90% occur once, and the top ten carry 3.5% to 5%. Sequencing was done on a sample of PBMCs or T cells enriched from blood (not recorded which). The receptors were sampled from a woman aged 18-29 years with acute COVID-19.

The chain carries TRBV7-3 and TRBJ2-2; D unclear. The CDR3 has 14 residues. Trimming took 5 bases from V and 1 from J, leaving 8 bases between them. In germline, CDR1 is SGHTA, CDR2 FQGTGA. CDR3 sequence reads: CASSEVQNTGELFF. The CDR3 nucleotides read TGTGCCAGCAGCGAGGTCCAGAACACCGGGGAGCTGTTTTTT.

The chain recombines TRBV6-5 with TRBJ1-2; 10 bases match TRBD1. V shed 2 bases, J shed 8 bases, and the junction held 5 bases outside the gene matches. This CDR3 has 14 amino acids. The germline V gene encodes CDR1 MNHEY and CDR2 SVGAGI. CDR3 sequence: CASSYQGQGLGYTF. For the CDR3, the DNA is TGTGCCAGCAGTTACCAGGGACAGGGGTTGGGCTACACCTTC.

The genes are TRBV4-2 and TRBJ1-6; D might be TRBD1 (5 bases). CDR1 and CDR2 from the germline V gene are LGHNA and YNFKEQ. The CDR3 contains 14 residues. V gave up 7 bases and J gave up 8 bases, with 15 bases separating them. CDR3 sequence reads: CASTRGGMDSPLHF. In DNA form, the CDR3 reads TGTGCCAGCACCCGGGGGGGGATGGATTCACCCCTCCACTTT.

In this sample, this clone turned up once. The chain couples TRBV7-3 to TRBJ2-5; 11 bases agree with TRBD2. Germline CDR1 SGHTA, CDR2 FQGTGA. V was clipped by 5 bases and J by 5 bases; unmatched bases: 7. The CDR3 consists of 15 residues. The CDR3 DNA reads TGTGCCAGCAGCCCCACTAGCGGGAGTGTGGAGACCCAGTACTTC. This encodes CASSPTSGSVETQYF.

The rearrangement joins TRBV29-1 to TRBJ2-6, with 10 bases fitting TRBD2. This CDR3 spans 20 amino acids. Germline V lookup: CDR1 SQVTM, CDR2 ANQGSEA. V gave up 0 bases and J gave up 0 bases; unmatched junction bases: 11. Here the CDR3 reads CSVEESGLADFSSGANVLTF. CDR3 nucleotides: TGCAGCGTTGAAGAGTCAGGACTAGCGGATTTCAGCTCTGGGGCCAACGTCCTGACTTTC.

The DNA for the CDR3 is TGTGCCAGTACCCCTTCGGGGGGAGGCGGCCTTAGAGAGCAGTTCTTC. Encoded protein: CASTPSGGGGLREQFF. The rearrangement uses TRBV19 and TRBJ2-1; 7 positions match TRBD2. Losses at the gene ends were 7 bases for V and 10 bases for J; bases not matched to a gene: 19. There are 16 residues in the CDR3. Per the germline V gene, CDR1 is LNHDA and CDR2 is SQIVND (reference sequence).

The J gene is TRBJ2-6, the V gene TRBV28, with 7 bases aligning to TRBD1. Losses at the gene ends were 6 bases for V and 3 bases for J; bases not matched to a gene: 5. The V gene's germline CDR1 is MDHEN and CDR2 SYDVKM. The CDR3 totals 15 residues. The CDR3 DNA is TGTGCCAGCAGCATAGGGGGCAGTGGGGCCAACGTCCTGACTTTC. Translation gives CASSIGGSGANVLTF. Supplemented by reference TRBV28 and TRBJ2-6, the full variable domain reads DVKVTQSSRYLVKRTGEKVFLECVQDMDHENMFWYRQDPGLGLRLIYFSYDVKMKEKGDIPEGYSVSREKKERFSLILESASTNQTSMYLCASSIGGSGANVLTFGAGSRLTVL.